This T cell receptor (beta chain) is drawn from a study of CD8+ T cells in alopecia areata (dated by TCRdb to 2016 to 2019). Context from the whole study: The treated patients took part in an open-label pilot trial in which moderate-to-severe alopecia areata was treated with oral tofacitinib at 5 to 10 mg twice daily. Tofacitinib was given for 6 to 18 months, followed by 6 months of follow-up off drug to assess delayed response and recurrence. In humans, TCRbeta sequencing was performed on scalp tissue and on sorted CD4+ and CD8+ peripheral blood T cells from healthy controls and from patients with patchy or totalis/universalis alopecia areata. TCRbeta CDR3 regions were amplified by immunoSEQ multiplex PCR using 35 Vbeta forward and 13 Jbeta reverse primers. The study used high-throughput TCRbeta sequencing to examine T cell clonal expansion in alopecia areata, in both the C3H/HeJ mouse model and human patients. Biopsies were taken from tofacitinib-treated patients at baseline and at 4 and 24 weeks of treatment, and a later scalp biopsy was taken in several of the tofacitinib-treated patients. RNA came from the PAXgene miRNA kit for fixed scalp, the miRNeasy kit for PBMCs, and the RNeasy kit for mouse skin. Scalp clonality was compared among normal scalp (n=4), patchy alopecia areata scalp (n=8), and alopecia totalis/universalis scalp (n=8). For the treated patients, the SALT score, which quantifies what percentage of scalp surface area is affected, served as the measure of disease severity. Overall study outcomes, separate from this receptor: During tofacitinib treatment, many expanded lesional clones remained in scalp and blood, and this persistence may partly explain relapse after treatment is stopped. TCR sequences shared between patients were less clear than in mice, possibly partly because of HLA diversity in the patient population. Higher clonality and more expanded CD8+ clones were observed in lesional scalp than in normal scalp, particularly in alopecia totalis/universalis, a finding suggestive of antigenic drive. Unlike mouse skin, which is dominated by gammadelta T cells, normal human skin has resident alphabeta T cells that are also sequenced, and this complicates analysis of the scalp TCR repertoire. The treated cohort was small, with a single nonresponder, so links between baseline CD8+ expansion and response need larger studies. Tofacitinib significantly lowered scalp clonality and the number of expanded CD8+ clones among the top 100 scalp clones.

As regards this clone: It lacks a known antigen. Base qualities were left out, and no much larger clone turns up one base away.

The time point label for this specimen denotes: approximately 4 weeks on oral tofacitinib. This specimen's treatment or condition label, interpreted: oral pan-JAK inhibitor, 5-10 mg twice daily. Lesional scalp punch biopsies and peripheral blood were collected from alopecia areata patients. After PBMCs were isolated by density centrifugation and stained for CD3, CD4 and CD8, a FACSAria was used to sort CD4+ and CD8+ T cells. The CDR3 starts with the cysteine, ends with the phenylalanine, and has 13 residues. CDR3 DNA only is kept here, 39 bases in frame from base 1. V and J lose 4 bases and 6 bases, and a span of 12 bases separates them. CDR1 and CDR2, looked up from the germline V gene, are SGDLS and YYNGEE. To prepare the library, the immunoSEQ multiplex PCR assay was applied. RNA was extracted from all samples and reverse transcribed into cDNA as template for TCR sequencing. First-strand cDNA was synthesized using SuperScript III with a 2:1 mix of oligo-dT and random hexamers. Amplification bias was assessed with a synthetic immune receptor repertoire, and residual bias was removed computationally. The published analysis was carried out like this. After raw reads were preprocessed to remove errors, the CDR3 was defined following IMGT conventions as running from the conserved cysteine to phenylalanine. To get clonality, Shannon entropy was normalized by log2 of the number of productive unique TCRs and the result was subtracted from 1. CD4 or CD8 identity of scalp clones was inferred by cross-referencing scalp TCRbeta sequences with sorted blood CD4 and CD8 repertoires. This is the immuneACCESS table as TCRdb keeps it, with only in-frame sequences that have V and J called. A part of the clones is gone; compared with another copy, unresolved V genes explain less than half, and the rest is unexplained. Clone size and the V and J calls come from that table; the DNA yielded D and trimming. This sample has a few hundred thousand clones in its table, and around three fifths of those were observed once. Of the sample, 1.5% to 2% is held by the ten largest clones.

The rearranged segments are TRBV9 and TRBJ2-3; the D gene assignment is ambiguous. The sequencing here drew on CD4+ T cells sorted from blood, taken at week 4, from a patient treated with tofacitinib. This clonotype originated in a human donor with alopecia areata. CDR3 region: CASSPDSRDTQYF. The bases read TGTGCCAGCAGCCCAGATTCTAGGGATACGCAGTATTTT.